The subject of this entry is one T cell receptor beta chain. This clonotype was seen a few times. This receptor's antigen is unknown. No much larger clone exists at a distance of one base, and base qualities are not known. Receptor amplification or capture employed PCR. Data came from an Illumina HiSeq 2500. To reduce PCR and sequencing biases, unique molecular identifiers were incorporated into the TCR beta cDNA libraries. Roughly 500,000 cDNA molecules were obtained per 1 to 10 million input T cells, so each molecule approximated one T cell. The same protocol used for the earlier healthy control dataset was applied to prepare and sequence the patient libraries. Samples belonging to the same batch were prepared together, multiplexed and sequenced on a shared HiSeq lane. The original pipeline was this. MIGEC handled the raw barcoded reads, throwing out single-read molecular identifier groups before consensus assembly and CDR3 extraction. Clonotype tables were post-analysed with VDJtools, normalizing diversity by down-sampling all datasets to the smallest sample size. To correct batch-related cross-sample contamination, repertoire overlap clustering matched CDR3 amino acid sequences but not nucleotide sequences. TCRdb reprocessing: public reads trimmed at Q25 with fastp, clones called with MiXCR, in-frame beta chains kept. Each CDR3 protein appears once, grouped with its most common genes and DNA. V and J calls and clone size were set by TCRdb, not the authors. In all, the sample holds roughly 580,000 distinct CDR3 sequences, and 44% of those were seen once. The top ten hold around 1.7% of the sample.

The data derive from a study of post-analysis software for immune sequencing data (dated by TCRdb to the mid-2010s). Context from the whole study: The recorded disease courses included relapsing-remitting, secondary progressive and progressive-relapsing multiple sclerosis, and some patients had no subtype annotation. Patient repertoires were compared against about a dozen previously published healthy control repertoires from donors aged roughly 6 to 26 years. A subset of samples was prepared in parallel using single-end sample barcoding, then pooled and co-amplified after Illumina adapter ligation. Results and caveats for the whole study, not just this receptor: Multiple sclerosis patients had significantly lower normalized Chao1 diversity than controls, a result that suggests substantial peripheral T-cell clonal expansion. Patients showed significantly higher frequencies than controls for roughly five TRBV segments, among them TRBV5-6, TRBV5-1 and TRBV20-1. The multiple sclerosis patient group was slightly younger than the control group. Strong co-clustering of samples prepared in the same batch was shown by direct clustering with F measure, prompting a batch-effect correction.

Counted from cysteine to phenylalanine, this CDR3 has 14 amino acids. Here the CDR3 DNA is all that survives: 42 bases in frame from base 1. Compared with germline, V lacks 4 bases and J lacks 8 bases; bases without a gene match: 4. To demonstrate the VDJtools post-analysis software, TCR beta repertoires were profiled from the peripheral blood of 13 young patients with multiple sclerosis. The multiple sclerosis patients were children and adolescents ranging in age from about 6 to 16 years. The TCR originated in a girl aged 10 to 17 with multiple sclerosis. Here the chain combines TRBV12-3 or TRBV12-4 and TRBJ1-4; 10 nucleotides in the junction match TRBD1. The sequencing sample was made of blood. The CDR3 reads as follows: CASSWGQGKEKLFF. The nucleotide sequence is TGTGCCAGCAGTTGGGGACAGGGGAAGGAAAAACTGTTTTTT.